This TCR beta chain was sequenced for a study of shared clonotypes between healthy human individuals (dated by TCRdb to 2019 to 2021). Some background on the complete study: A few men and two women, aged 18 to 49 years, made up the cohort. To estimate repertoire size and how much clonotypes are shared between individuals, the study performed deep sequencing of blood TCR repertoires from about five healthy adults. To increase sequencing depth and limit assay-specific biases, TCR repertoire library preparation and sequencing were carried out by different laboratories using diverse techniques. Between about 0.85 and 10 billion PBMCs per donor were obtained by leukapheresis. Findings and caveats that apply to the study as a whole: Because the study included only a small number of donors, the genetic and exposure-history diversity represented was limited. Sampling was limited to blood, and TCR repertoires in tissue likely differ from TCR repertoires in blood. Pairwise subsampling indicated that sequencing depth was expected to affect the degree of clonotype sharing among donors.

TCR CDR3 regions were amplified from genomic DNA by multiplex PCR using the deep immunoSEQ assay. Extracted genomic DNA from each cell subset was spread evenly across all wells of several immunoSEQ 96-well plates, with each plate serving as a replicate. Each replicate PCR for unsorted PBMC received around 330 ng genomic DNA, equal to approximately 30,000 T cell genomes. Ten immunoSEQ deep assay plates were used to sequence unsorted PBMC genomic DNA. The purified libraries were quantified using a Qubit 3.0 fluorometer, sized with a Bioanalyzer 2100, and then quantified again using the KAPA Library Quantification kit. Every immunoSEQ 96-well plate was sequenced on a separate single-read 150-cycle Illumina NextSeq 550 flow cell. From the authors' description of their analysis: Because the immunoSEQ output held only junctional sequences and lacked quality scores, the filtering could not match the filtering applied to full-length reads. To assign V/J genes and CDR3, sequences were annotated against IMGT germline references using PyIR, a Python wrapper for IgBLAST v1.9. Any read was removed if the V/J assignment was weak (E-value above 1e-6), the CDR3 was missing, or the read contained stop codons, out-of-frame junctions, or ambiguous translated residues. V3J clonotypes were defined by identical inferred V gene, J gene, and CDR3 amino acid sequence. Percentage overlap between repertoires was computed as shared unique clonotypes divided by the size of the smaller repertoire. Richness of each repertoire was evaluated using RTK rarefaction, the Chao1 estimator, and Recon v2.1 estimates of unobserved clonotypes. Not all clones reach the TCRdb copy of this immuneACCESS table, which keeps in-frame sequences only. Checked studies attribute under half of the gap to unresolved V genes and leave the rest unexplained. The V and J calls and clone size come from that table; D and trimming were worked out from the DNA. The sample data list approximately 510,000 clones, and roughly 78% of these were observed just once. 10% to 15% of the sample belongs to the ten largest clones.

Healthy HIV-negative adults with no recently reported acute infections or vaccinations were included as donors. Only Caucasian adults living in Nashville, Tennessee, USA were represented among the donors. For unsorted samples, 75 million to 90 million PBMCs were counted and genomic DNA was extracted with the QIAamp DNA Blood Mini kit. Blood was collected by leukapheresis, and PBMCs were isolated by Ficoll-Histopaque density gradient centrifugation and then cryopreserved in liquid nitrogen vapor phase. A remark on this clone: Its antigen has not been determined. Base-call qualities are not available, and no considerably larger clone is one nucleotide away.

Clipping removes 3 bases from V and 8 bases from J, with 4 as the unmatched junction base count. The germline V gene provides CDR1 ENHRY and CDR2 SYGVKD. There are 13 amino acids in the CDR3, from cysteine to phenylalanine inclusive. The read is trimmed to its CDR3 DNA, 39 bases read in frame from base 1. Sequenced input: PBMCs. The sequence derives from a woman between 35 and 50 years old in good health. Some clones in this sample may be carry-over from other donors' samples. The V and J segments used are TRBV10-3 and TRBJ1-2; the junction holds 9 bases that match TRBD1. The CDR3 region: CAISDDRGRGYTF. The sequence in DNA is TGTGCCATCAGTGATGACAGGGGGAGAGGCTACACCTTC.